The sequence of this T cell receptor (beta chain) was determined in a study of shared clonotypes between healthy human individuals. Study-level background: Each donor's CD4 naive and CD4 memory cells filled three plates apiece, CD8 naive two, and CD8 memory one.

Using immunoSEQ multiplex PCR, the repertoire was profiled, and TCRdb retains in-frame clones only, with some absent. This sample yields around 1.4 million clones, of which approximately 98.5% are seen a single time; 0.36% belongs to the top ten. Germline CDR1 MDHEN, CDR2 SYDVKM. The V and J ends lost 7 bases and 5 bases respectively, with 15 bases between them. The CDR3 consists of 13 residues. This chain uses TRBV28 with TRBJ2-7; D might be TRBD1 (5 bases). The sequenced sample was naive CD4+ T cells sorted from blood. The subset denotes: CD45RA+ positively selected. This TCR came from a man in his thirties or forties in good health. The CDR3 sequence is CASIAAGYHEQYF. Written as DNA, the CDR3 is TGTGCCAGCATTGCAGCAGGGTACCACGAGCAGTACTTC.